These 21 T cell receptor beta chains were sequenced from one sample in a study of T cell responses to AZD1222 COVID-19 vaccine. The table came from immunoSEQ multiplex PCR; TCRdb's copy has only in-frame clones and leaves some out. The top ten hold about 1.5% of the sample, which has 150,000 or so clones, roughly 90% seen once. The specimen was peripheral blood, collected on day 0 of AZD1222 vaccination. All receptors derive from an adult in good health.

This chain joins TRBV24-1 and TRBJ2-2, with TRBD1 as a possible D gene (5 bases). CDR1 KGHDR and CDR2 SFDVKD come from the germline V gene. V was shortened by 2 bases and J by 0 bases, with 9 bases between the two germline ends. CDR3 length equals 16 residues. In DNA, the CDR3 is TGTGCCACCAGTGATTCGGCAGGGCCGAACACCGGGGAGCTGTTTTTT. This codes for CATSDSAGPNTGELFF.

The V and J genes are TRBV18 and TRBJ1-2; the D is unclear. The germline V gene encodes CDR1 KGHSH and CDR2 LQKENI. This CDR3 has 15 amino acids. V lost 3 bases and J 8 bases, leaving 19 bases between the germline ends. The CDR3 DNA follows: TGTGCCAGCTCACCGCTTCCTGGTGAGGATAGAGGCTACACCTTC. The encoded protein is CASSPLPGEDRGYTF.

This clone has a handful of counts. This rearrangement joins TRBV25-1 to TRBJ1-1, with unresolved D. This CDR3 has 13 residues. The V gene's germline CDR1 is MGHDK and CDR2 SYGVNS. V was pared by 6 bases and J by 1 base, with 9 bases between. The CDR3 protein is CASSLTGNTEAFF. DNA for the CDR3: TGTGCCAGCAGCCTGACGGGGAACACTGAAGCTTTCTTT.

The CDR3 region has the DNA TGTGCCATCAGTGATAGGGCTAGCGGGAGACCGTCAAACATTCAGTACTTC. It codes for CAISDRASGRPSNIQYF. The chain employs TRBV10-3 and TRBJ2-4; 10 bases line up with TRBD2. The CDR3 covers 17 residues. Germline-derived CDR1 and CDR2 are ENHRY and SYGVKD. Trimming took 3 bases from V and 6 from J; bases not matched to a gene: 11.

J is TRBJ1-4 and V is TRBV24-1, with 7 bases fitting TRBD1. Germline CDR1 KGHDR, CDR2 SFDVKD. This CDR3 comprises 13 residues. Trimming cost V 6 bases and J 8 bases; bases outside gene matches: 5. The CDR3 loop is CATSHRGDEKLFF. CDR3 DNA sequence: TGTGCCACCAGTCACAGGGGAGACGAAAAACTGTTTTTT.

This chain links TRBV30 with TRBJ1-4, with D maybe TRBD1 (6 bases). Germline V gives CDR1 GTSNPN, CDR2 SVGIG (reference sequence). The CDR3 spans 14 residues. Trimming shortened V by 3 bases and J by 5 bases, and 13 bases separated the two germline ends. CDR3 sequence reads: CAWRAGGANEKLFF. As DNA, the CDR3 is TGTGCCTGGAGGGCGGGGGGGGCCAATGAAAAACTGTTTTTT. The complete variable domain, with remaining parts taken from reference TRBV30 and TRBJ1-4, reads SQTIHQWPATLVQPVGSPLSLECTVEGTSNPNLYWYRQAAGRGLQLLFYSVGIGQISSEVPQNLSASRPQDRQFILSSKKLLLSDSGFYLCAWRAGGANEKLFFGSGTQLSVL.

The CDR3 nucleotides are TGTGCCAGCAGCCAGGGGGGGTTGCGTCAGCCCCAGCATTTT. Amino acid sequence: CASSQGGLRQPQHF. The genes are TRBV6-5 and TRBJ1-5; 7 positions match TRBD1. Germline lookup yields CDR1 MNHEY and CDR2 SVGAGI. The CDR3 is 14 residues long. V lost 6 bases, J lost 6 bases, and 8 bases stayed unmatched.

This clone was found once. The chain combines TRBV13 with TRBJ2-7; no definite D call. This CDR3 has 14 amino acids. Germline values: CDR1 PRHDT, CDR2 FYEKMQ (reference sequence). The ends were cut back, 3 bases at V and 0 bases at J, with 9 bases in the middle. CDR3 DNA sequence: TGTGCCAGCAGCTTTGTGGTAAGCTCCTACGAGCAGTACTTC. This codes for CASSFVVSSYEQYF.

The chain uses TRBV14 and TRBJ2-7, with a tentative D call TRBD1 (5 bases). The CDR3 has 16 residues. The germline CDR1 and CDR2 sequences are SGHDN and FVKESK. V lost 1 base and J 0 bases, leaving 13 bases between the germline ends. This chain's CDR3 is CASSQARGTLSYEQYF. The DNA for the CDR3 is TGTGCCAGCAGCCAAGCAAGGGGAACTCTCTCCTACGAGCAGTACTTC.

This chain's CDR3 is CASSYSIQRGAADPSNQPQHF. CDR3 bases: TGTGCCAGCAGTTACTCGATCCAACGGGGGGCCGCCGACCCTAGCAATCAGCCCCAGCATTTT. The rearrangement uses TRBV6-2 or TRBV6-3 and TRBJ1-5, with D maybe TRBD1 (6 bases). Per the germline V gene, CDR1 is MNHEY and CDR2 is SVGEGT. Trimming pared 0 bases from V and 0 bases from J, leaving 24 bases between. CDR3 length equals 21 residues.

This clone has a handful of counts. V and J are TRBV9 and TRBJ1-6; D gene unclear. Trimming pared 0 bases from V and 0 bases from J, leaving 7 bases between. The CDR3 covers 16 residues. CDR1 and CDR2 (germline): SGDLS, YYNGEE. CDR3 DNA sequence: TGTGCCAGCAGCGTAGGTCCAGCCTCCTATAATTCACCCCTCCACTTT. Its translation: CASSVGPASYNSPLHF.

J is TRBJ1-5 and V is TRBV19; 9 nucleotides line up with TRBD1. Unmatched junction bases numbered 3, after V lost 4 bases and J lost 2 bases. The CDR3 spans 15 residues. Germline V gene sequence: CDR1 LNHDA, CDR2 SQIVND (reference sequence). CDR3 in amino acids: CASSTGDRGNQPQHF. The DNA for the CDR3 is TGTGCCAGTAGTACAGGGGACAGGGGCAATCAGCCCCAGCATTTT. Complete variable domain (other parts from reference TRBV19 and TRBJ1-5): DGGITQSPKYLFRKEGQNVTLSCEQNLNHDAMYWYRQDPGQGLRLIYYSQIVNDFQKGDIAEGYSVSREKKESFPLTVTSAQKNPTAFYLCASSTGDRGNQPQHFGDGTRLSIL.

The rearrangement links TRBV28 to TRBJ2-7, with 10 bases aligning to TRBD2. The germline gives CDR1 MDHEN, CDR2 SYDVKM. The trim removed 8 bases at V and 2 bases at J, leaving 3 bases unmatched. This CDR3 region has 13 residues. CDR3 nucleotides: TGTGCCAGCGGCAGCGGGAGGGCCTACGAGCAGTACTTC. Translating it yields CASGSGRAYEQYF. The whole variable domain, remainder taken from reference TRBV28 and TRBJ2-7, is DVKVTQSSRYLVKRTGEKVFLECVQDMDHENMFWYRQDPGLGLRLIYFSYDVKMKEKGDIPEGYSVSREKKERFSLILESASTNQTSMYLCASGSGRAYEQYFGPGTRLTVT.

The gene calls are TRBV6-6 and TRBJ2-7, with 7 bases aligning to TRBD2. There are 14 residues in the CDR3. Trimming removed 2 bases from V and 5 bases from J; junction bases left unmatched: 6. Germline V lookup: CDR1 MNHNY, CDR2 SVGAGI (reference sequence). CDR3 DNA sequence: TGTGCCAGCAGTTACGGGAGACTAGCTCACGAGCAGTACTTC. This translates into CASSYGRLAHEQYF.

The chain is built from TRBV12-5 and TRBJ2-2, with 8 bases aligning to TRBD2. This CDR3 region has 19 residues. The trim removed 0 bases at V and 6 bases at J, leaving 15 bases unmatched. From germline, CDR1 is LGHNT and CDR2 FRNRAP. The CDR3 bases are TGTGCTAGTGGTTTGGTACAGCGGGGGACGGACCCCAGGGCCGGGGAGCTGTTTTTT. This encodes CASGLVQRGTDPRAGELFF.

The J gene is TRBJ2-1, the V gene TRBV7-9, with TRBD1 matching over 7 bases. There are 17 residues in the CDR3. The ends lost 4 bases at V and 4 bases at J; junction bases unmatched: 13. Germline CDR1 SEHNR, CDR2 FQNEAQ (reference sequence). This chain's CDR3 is CASSSIIPGQWYNEQFF. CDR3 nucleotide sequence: TGTGCCAGCAGCTCAATAATACCGGGACAGTGGTACAATGAGCAGTTCTTC. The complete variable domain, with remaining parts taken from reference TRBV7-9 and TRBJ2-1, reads DTGVSQNPRHKITKRGQNVTFRCDPISEHNRLYWYRQTLGQGPEFLTYFQNEAQLEKSRLLSDRFSAERPKGSFSTLEIQRTEQGDSAMYLCASSSIIPGQWYNEQFFGPGTRLTVL.

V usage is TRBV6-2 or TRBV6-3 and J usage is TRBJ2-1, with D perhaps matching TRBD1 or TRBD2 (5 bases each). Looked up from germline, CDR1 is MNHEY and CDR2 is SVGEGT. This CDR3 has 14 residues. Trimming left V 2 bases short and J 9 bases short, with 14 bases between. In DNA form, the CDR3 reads TGTGCCAGCAGTTACGATCGATTTGGGGGTGAGCAGTTCTTC. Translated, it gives CASSYDRFGGEQFF.

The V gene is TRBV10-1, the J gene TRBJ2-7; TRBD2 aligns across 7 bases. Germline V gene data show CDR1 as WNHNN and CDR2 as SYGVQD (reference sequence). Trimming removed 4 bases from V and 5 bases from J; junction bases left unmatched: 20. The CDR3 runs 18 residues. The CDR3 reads CASSVRLLTGGPINEQYF. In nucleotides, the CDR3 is TGCGCCAGCAGTGTGAGGCTATTGACGGGAGGACCTATCAACGAGCAGTACTTC.

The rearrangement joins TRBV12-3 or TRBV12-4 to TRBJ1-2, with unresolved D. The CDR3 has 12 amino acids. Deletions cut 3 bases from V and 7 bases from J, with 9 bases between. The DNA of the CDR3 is TGTGCCAGCAGTTTGGTTGTCGGTGGCTACACCTTC. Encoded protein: CASSLVVGGYTF.

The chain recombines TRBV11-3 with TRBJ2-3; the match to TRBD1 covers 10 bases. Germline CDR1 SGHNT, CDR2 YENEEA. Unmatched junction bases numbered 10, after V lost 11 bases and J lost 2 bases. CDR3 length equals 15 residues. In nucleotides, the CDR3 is TGTGCCTCAACCGGGACAGGGGAAGACACAGATACGCAGTATTTT. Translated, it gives CASTGTGEDTDTQYF.

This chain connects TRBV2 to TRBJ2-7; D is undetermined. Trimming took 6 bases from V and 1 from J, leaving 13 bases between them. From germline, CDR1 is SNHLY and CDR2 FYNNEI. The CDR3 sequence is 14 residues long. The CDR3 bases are TGTGCCAGCAGCCCCCGGCTCCCTTCCTACGAGCAGTACTTC. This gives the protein CASSPRLPSYEQYF.